This T cell receptor (beta chain) came from a study of post-analysis software for immune sequencing data. Study-level background: Relapsing-remitting, secondary progressive and progressive-relapsing forms made up the multiple sclerosis disease courses.

Overall study results and limits: Controls showed lower frequencies than patients for five TRBV segments, and TRBV5-6, TRBV5-1 and TRBV20-1 were among these. A significant reduction in normalized Chao1 diversity was observed in multiple sclerosis patients versus controls.

Germline CDR1 is MNHEY and CDR2 is SVGEGT. This CDR3 is built from 16 residues. The J segment lost 1 base and the V segment lost 4 bases, leaving 6 bases of the junction unmatched. A remark on this clonotype: Antigen unknown.

Tagging with unique molecular identifiers was a feature of the TCR beta cDNA libraries. T cells numbering about 0.85 to 11 million yielded a few hundred thousand cDNA molecules. Each CDR3 protein gets one entry after TCRdb re-called the PCR reads with MiXCR. The sample records about 770,000 distinct CDR3 sequences, under 60% being singletons. The chain links TRBV6-2 or TRBV6-3 to TRBJ2-1; 8 bases align to TRBD1. The origin of this receptor is a girl aged 10 to 17 with multiple sclerosis. Sequences were obtained from blood. The CDR3 DNA is TGTGCCAGCAGTTCCCCGGACAGGGCTTCCTACAATGAGCAGTTCTTC. Amino acids: CASSSPDRASYNEQFF.